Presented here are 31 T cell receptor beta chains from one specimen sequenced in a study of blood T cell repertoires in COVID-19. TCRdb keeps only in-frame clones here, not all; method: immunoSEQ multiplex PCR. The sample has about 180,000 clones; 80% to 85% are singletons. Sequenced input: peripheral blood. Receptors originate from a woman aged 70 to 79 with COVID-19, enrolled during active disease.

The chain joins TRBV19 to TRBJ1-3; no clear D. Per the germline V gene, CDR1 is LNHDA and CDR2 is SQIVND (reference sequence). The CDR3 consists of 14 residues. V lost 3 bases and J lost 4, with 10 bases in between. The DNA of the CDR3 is TGTGCCAGTAGTATCGGGAACCTAGGAAACACCATATATTTT. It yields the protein CASSIGNLGNTIYF.

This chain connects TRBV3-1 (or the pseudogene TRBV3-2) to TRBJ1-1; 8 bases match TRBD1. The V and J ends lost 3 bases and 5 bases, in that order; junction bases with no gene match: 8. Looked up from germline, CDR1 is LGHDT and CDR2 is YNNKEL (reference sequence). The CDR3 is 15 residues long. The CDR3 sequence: CASSQSSTGGTEAFF. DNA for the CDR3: TGTGCCAGCAGCCAGTCAAGCACAGGGGGGACTGAAGCTTTCTTT.

The CDR3, as DNA: TGTGCCAGTAGTCATTCCGGGGGGGCCGGCTACACCTTC. It is translated as CASSHSGGAGYTF. The chain carries TRBV19 and TRBJ1-2, with D perhaps TRBD1 (6 bases). Deletions cut 5 bases from V and 8 bases from J, with 15 bases between. Germline V gene lookup returns CDR1 LNHDA and CDR2 SQIVND (reference sequence). This CDR3 comprises 13 residues.

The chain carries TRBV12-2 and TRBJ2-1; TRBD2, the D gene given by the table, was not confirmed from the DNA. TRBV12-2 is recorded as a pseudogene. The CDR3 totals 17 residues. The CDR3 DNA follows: TGTGCAAGTCGCTTAGCGAAAGGGTTGGGACTCTACAATGAGCAGTTCTTC. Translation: CASRLAKGLGLYNEQFF.

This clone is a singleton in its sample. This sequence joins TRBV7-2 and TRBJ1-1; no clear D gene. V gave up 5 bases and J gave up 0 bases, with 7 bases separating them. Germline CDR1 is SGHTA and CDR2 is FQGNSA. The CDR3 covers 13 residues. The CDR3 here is CASSAQMNTEAFF. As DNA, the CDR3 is TGTGCCAGCAGCGCACAAATGAACACTGAAGCTTTCTTT.

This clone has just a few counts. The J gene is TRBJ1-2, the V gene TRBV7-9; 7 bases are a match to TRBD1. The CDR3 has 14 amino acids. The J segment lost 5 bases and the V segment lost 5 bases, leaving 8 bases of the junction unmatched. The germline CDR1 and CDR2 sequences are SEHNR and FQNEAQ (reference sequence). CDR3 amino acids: CASSPLAGGYGYTF. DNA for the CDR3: TGTGCCAGCAGCCCCCTCGCAGGGGGATATGGCTACACCTTC.

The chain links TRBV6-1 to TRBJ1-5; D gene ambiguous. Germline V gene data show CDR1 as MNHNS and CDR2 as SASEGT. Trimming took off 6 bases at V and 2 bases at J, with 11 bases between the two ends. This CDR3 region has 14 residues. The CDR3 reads CASSLQRGNQPQHF. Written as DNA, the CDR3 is TGTGCCAGCAGCCTACAGCGGGGCAATCAGCCCCAGCATTTT.

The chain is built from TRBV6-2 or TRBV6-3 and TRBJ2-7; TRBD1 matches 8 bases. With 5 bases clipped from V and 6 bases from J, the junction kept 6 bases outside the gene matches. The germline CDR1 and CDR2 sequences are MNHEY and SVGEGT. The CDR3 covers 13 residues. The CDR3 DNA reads TGTGCCAGCAGTCTCAGGGGGCACTTCGAGCAGTACTTC. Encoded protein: CASSLRGHFEQYF.

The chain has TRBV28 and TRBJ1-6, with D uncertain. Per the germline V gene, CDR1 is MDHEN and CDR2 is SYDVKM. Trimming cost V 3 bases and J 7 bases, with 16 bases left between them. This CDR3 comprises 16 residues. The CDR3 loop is CASSFSRGLWNSPLHF. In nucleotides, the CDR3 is TGTGCCAGCAGTTTTAGCCGGGGTCTTTGGAATTCACCCCTCCACTTT.

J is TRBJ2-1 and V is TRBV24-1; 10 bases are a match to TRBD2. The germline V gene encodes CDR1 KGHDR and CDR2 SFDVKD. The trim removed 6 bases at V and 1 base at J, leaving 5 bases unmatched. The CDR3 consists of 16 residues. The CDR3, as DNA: TGTGCCACCAGTACCACACTAGCGGGGTCCTACAATGAGCAGTTCTTC. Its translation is CATSTTLAGSYNEQFF.

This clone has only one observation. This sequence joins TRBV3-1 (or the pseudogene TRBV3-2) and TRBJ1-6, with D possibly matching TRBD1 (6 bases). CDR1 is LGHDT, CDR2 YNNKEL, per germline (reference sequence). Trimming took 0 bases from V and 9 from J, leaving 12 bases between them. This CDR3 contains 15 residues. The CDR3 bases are TGTGCCAGCAGCCAAGAGGGGGCAAGGGGTTCACCCCTCCACTTT. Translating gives CASSQEGARGSPLHF.

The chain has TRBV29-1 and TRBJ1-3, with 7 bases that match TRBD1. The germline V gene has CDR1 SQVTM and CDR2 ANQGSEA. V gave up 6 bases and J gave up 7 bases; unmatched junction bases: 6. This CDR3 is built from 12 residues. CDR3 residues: CSVERQGNTIYF. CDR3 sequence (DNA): TGCAGCGTCGAGCGACAGGGCAACACCATATATTTT.

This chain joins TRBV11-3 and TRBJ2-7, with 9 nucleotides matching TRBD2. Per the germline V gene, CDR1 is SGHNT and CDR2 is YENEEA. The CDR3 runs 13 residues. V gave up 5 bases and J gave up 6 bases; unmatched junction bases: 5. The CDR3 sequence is CASSQGLAGEQYF. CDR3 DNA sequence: TGTGCCAGCAGCCAGGGACTAGCCGGCGAGCAGTACTTC. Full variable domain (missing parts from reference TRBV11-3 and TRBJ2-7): EAGVVQSPRYKIIEKKQPVAFWCNPISGHNTLYWYLQNLGQGPELLIRYENEEAVDDSQLPKDRFSAERLKGVDSTLKIQPAELGDSAVYLCASSQGLAGEQYFGPGTRLTVT.

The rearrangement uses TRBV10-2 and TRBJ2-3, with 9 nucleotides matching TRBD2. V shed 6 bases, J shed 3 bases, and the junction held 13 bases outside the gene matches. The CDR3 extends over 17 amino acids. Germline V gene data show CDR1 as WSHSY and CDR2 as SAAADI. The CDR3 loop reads CASSASTASGITDTQYF. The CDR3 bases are TGCGCCAGCAGCGCTTCCACTGCTAGCGGGATTACAGATACGCAGTATTTT.

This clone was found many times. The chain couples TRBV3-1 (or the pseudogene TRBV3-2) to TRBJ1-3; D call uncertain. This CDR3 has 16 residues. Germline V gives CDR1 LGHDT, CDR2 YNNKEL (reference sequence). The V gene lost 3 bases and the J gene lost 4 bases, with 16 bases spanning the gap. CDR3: CASSHLGLSEGNTIYF. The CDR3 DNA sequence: TGTGCCAGCAGCCACTTAGGACTCTCGGAAGGAAACACCATATATTTT.

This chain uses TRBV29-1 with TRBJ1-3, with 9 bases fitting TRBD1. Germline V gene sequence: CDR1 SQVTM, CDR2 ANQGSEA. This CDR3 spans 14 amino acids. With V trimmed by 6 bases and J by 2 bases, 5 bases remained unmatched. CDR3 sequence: CSVGQGSTGNTIYF. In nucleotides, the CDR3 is TGCAGCGTCGGACAGGGGAGCACTGGAAACACCATATATTTT.

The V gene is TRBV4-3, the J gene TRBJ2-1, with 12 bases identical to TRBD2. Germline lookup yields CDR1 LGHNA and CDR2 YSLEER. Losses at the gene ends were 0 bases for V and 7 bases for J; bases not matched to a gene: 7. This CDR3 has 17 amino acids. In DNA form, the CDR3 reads TGCGCCAGCAGCCAAGAAGGGCTAGCGGGAGGGGCTAATGAGCAGTTCTTC. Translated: CASSQEGLAGGANEQFF.

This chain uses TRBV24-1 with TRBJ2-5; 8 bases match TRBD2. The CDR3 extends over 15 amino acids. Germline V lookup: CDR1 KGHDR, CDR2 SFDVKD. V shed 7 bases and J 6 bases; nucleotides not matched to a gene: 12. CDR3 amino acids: CATSGSSGLGKTQYF. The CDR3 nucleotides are TGTGCCACCAGCGGCTCCTCGGGACTAGGGAAGACCCAGTACTTC.

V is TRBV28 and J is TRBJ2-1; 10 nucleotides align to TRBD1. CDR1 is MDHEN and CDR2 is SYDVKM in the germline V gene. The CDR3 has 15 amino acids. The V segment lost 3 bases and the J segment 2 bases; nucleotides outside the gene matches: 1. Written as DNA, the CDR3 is TGTGCCAGCAGTTTTGACAGGGGGCCCTACAATGAGCAGTTCTTC. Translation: CASSFDRGPYNEQFF.

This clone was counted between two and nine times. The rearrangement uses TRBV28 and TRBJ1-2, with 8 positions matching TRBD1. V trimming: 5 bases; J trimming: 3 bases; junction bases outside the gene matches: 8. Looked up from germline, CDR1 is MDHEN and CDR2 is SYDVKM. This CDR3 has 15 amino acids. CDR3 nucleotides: TGTGCCAGCAGTCATATGGACAGGGTGGACTATGGCTACACCTTC. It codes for CASSHMDRVDYGYTF.

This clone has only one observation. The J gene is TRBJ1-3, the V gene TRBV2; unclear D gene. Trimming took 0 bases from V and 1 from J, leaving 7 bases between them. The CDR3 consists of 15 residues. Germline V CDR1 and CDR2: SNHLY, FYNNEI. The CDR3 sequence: CASSEAEGSGNTIYF. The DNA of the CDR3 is TGTGCCAGCAGTGAAGCAGAGGGTTCTGGAAACACCATATATTTT.

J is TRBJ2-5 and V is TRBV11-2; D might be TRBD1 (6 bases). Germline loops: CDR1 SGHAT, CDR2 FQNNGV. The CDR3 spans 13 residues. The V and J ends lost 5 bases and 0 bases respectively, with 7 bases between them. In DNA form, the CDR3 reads TGTGCCAGCAGCCGGGACAACCAAGAGACCCAGTACTTC. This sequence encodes CASSRDNQETQYF.

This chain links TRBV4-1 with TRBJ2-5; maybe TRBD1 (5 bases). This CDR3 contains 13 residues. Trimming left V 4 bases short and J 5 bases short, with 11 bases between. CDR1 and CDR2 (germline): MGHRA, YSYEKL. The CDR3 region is CASSPQGWETQYF. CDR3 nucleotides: TGCGCCAGCAGCCCGCAGGGTTGGGAGACCCAGTACTTC.

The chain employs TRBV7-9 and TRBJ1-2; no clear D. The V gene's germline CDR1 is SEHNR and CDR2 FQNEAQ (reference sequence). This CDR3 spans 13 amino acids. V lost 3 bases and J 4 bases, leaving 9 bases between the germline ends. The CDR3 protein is CASSFREGYGYTF. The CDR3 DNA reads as TGTGCCAGCAGCTTCCGGGAAGGCTATGGCTACACCTTC.

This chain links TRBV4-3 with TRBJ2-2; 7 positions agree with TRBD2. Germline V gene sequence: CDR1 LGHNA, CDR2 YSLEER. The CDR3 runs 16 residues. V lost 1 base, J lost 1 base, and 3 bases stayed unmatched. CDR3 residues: CASSQALAGNTGELFF. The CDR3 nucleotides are TGCGCCAGCAGCCAAGCTTTAGCGGGGAACACCGGGGAGCTGTTTTTT.

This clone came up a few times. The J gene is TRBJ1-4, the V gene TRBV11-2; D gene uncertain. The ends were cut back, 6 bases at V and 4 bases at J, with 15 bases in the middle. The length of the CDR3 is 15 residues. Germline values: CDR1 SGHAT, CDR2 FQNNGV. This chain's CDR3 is CASRSIRHGNEKLFF. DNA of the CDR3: TGTGCCAGCAGGTCCATACGTCACGGTAATGAAAAACTGTTTTTT. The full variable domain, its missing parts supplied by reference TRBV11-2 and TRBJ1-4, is EAGVAQSPRYKIIEKRQSVAFWCNPISGHATLYWYQQILGQGPKLLIQFQNNGVVDDSQLPKDRFSAERLKGVDSTLKIQPAKLEDSAVYLCASRSIRHGNEKLFFGSGTQLSVL.

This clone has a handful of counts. In nucleotides, the CDR3 is TGTGCCAGCAGCTCCGGGCTAGCGGGAGGGCCGGAGACCCAGTACTTC. The encoded protein is CASSSGLAGGPETQYF. This sequence joins TRBV7-2 and TRBJ2-5; 12 nucleotides align to TRBD2. The germline V gene encodes CDR1 SGHTA and CDR2 FQGNSA. V was pared by 4 bases and J by 5 bases, with 8 bases of the junction left unmatched. The length of the CDR3 is 16 residues.

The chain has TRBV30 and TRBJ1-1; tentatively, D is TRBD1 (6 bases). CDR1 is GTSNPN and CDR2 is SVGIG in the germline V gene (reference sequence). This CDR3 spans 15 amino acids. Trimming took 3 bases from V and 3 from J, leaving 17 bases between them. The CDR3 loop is CAWRDPDRSYTEAFF. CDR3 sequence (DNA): TGTGCCTGGAGGGATCCCGACAGGTCGTACACTGAAGCTTTCTTT.

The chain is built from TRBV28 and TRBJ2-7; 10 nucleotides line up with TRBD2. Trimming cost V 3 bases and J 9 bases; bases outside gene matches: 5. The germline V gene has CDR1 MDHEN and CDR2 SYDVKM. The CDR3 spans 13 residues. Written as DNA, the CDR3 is TGTGCCAGCAGTTTTCTAGCGGGAGTTGCGCAGTACTTC. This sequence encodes CASSFLAGVAQYF. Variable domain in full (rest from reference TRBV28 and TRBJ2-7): DVKVTQSSRYLVKRTGEKVFLECVQDMDHENMFWYRQDPGLGLRLIYFSYDVKMKEKGDIPEGYSVSREKKERFSLILESASTNQTSMYLCASSFLAGVAQYFGPGTRLTVT.

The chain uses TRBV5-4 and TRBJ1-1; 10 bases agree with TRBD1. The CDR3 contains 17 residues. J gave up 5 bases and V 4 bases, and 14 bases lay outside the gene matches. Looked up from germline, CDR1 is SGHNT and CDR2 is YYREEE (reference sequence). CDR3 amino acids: CASSLRQGAGFGTEAFF. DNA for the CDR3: TGTGCCAGCAGCCTTCGACAGGGGGCAGGATTTGGGACTGAAGCTTTCTTT.

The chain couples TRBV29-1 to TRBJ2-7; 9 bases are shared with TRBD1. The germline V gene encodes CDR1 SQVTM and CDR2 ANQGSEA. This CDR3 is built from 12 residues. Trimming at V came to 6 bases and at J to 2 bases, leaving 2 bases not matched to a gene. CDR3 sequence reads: CSVGTGTYEQYF. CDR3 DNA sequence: TGCAGCGTGGGGACAGGGACCTACGAGCAGTACTTC.